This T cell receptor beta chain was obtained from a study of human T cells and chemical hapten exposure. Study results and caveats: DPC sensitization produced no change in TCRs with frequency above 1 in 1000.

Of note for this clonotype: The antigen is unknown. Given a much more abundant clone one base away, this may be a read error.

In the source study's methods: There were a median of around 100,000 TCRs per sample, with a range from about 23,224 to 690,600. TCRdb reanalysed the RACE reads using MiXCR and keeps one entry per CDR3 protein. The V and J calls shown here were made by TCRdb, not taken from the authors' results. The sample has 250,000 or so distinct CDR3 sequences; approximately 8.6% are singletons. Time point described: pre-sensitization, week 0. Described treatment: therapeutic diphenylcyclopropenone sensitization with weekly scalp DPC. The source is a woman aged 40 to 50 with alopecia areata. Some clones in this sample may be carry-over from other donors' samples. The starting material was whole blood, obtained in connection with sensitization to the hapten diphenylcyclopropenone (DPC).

In nucleotides, the CDR3 is TGTGCCAGCAGTTTAAGAACCTCTGGGGCCAACGTCCTGACTTTC. Its protein is CASSLRTSGANVLTF. This chain links TRBV28 with TRBJ2-6; no clear D gene. CDR1 is MDHEN, CDR2 SYDVKM, per germline. The CDR3 extends over 15 amino acids. The germline V and J ends were trimmed by 2 bases and 0 bases, with 5 bases remaining between them. The full variable domain, completed using reference TRBV28 and TRBJ2-6, is DVKVTQSSRYLVKRTGEKVFLECVQDMDHENMFWYRQDPGLGLRLIYFSYDVKMKEKGDIPEGYSVSREKKERFSLILESASTNQTSMYLCASSLRTSGANVLTFGAGSRLTVL.